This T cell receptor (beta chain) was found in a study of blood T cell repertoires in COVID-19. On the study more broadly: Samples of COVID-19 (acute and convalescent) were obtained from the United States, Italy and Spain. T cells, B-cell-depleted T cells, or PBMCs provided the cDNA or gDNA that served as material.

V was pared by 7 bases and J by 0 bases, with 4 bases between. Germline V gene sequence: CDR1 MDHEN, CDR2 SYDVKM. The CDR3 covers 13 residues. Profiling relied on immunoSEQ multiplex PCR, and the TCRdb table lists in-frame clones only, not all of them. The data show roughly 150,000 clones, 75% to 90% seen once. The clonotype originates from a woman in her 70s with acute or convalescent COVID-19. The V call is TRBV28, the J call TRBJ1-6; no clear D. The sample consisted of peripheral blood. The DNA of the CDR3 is TGTGCCAGCAAATACTCCTATAATTCACCCCTCCACTTT. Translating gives CASKYSYNSPLHF. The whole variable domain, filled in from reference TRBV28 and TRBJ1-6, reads DVKVTQSSRYLVKRTGEKVFLECVQDMDHENMFWYRQDPGLGLRLIYFSYDVKMKEKGDIPEGYSVSREKKERFSLILESASTNQTSMYLCASKYSYNSPLHFGNGTRLTVT.